Many counts were recorded for the clone carrying this T cell receptor (beta chain). Its antigen is as yet unknown. From RNA transcripts, TCR beta CDR3 regions were amplified. Initially, a first-round RT-PCR of the TCR CDR3 employed the HTBI primer set. TCRdb re-derived calls from the multiplex PCR reads in MiXCR, one entry per CDR3 protein. The sample includes approximately 740,000 distinct CDR3 sequences, 11% to 15% of them seen just once. The source of the sample is a study of T cells in Graves' hyperthyroidism and ophthalmopathy. Exclusion followed for patients with uncontrolled infection, other autoimmune disease, pregnancy or lactation. PBMCs came from more than 8.5 ml fresh peripheral blood. Trimming stripped 3 bases from V and 6 bases from J, with 12 bases between. The CDR3 covers 14 residues. The study's findings and limits: It was a median 6.5 months before onset that the model predicted ophthalmopathy.

The sequenced sample was blood. The chain couples TRBV12-3 or TRBV12-4 to TRBJ1-5; no clear D. The sequence came from a woman in her late teens or twenties with Graves' hyperthyroidism. CDR3 sequence (DNA): TGTGCCAGCAGTTTTGGTGGGGTTAGTCAGCCCCAGCATTTT. As protein: CASSFGGVSQPQHF.